This TCR beta chain was recorded in a study of T cell clonality in common variable immunodeficiency. This clone has at least ten counts. Antigen: not known. The sequence runs out 3 residues before the end of the CDR3; the remainder is reconstructed from the germline J gene. Looked up from germline, CDR1 is MNHEY and CDR2 is SMNVEV (reference sequence). Trimming cost V 0 bases and J 4 bases, with 14 bases left between them. The length of the CDR3 is 16 residues. Points from the study as a whole: Common variable immunodeficiency TCR beta sequences reportedly had fewer deletions and N-nucleotide insertions.

Aged about 9 to 64 years, CVID subjects averaged around 40 years old. Here immunoSEQ multiplex PCR was the method, and the copy in TCRdb shows in-frame clones only, minus some. This repertoire lists 30,000 to 40,000 clones without singletons; about 26% sits in the top ten. The clonotype was recovered from a human donor with common variable immunodeficiency. The V gene is TRBV27, the J gene TRBJ2-3; possible D gene TRBD2, 6 bases. The source material was peripheral blood mononuclear cells. The CDR3 loop is CASSLSRGGLADTQYF. The CDR3 DNA, read in part, is TGTGCCAGCAGTTTATCGCGGGGTGGGCTGGCAGATACG.